The entry below describes one T cell receptor (beta chain). Its antigen is as yet unknown. The record originates from a study of shared clonotypes between healthy human individuals. The V and J ends lost 5 bases and 1 base respectively, with 8 bases between them. The V gene's germline CDR1 is LNHDA and CDR2 SQIVND (reference sequence). The CDR3 is made up of 13 amino acids. Using immunoSEQ multiplex PCR, the repertoire was profiled, and TCRdb retains in-frame clones only, with some absent. The sample has 2 million to 2.5 million clones, 85% to 95% seen once; the top ten hold roughly 0.34%. Findings of the study overall: Compared with clonotypes that all four donors shared, non-shared clonotypes had lower generation probabilities. Depth of sequencing was expected to influence donor clonotype sharing.

The chain has TRBV19 and TRBJ2-5, with no clear D. The receptor's source is a young man in good health. Some clones in this sample may be carry-over from other donors' samples. Sequencing was performed on naive CD4+ T cells from PBMCs. The subset is: CD45RA+ positively selected. The DNA for the CDR3 is TGTGCCAGTAGTCTTTTCCGCCAAGAGACCCAGTACTTC. This gives the protein CASSLFRQETQYF.